This is a list of T cell receptor beta chains from one sample in a study of identical twins. One entry per CDR3 protein results from TCRdb running MiXCR on the 5' RACE reads. The sample shows 350,000 or so distinct CDR3 sequences, roughly 9% of them seen only once. Sequenced input: naive T cells sorted from blood. The receptors stem from a woman aged 50 to 60 in good health. The CDR3 runs from the conserved cysteine through the conserved F or W. The D gene is left open where the match is weak. The size entry is marked missing in some rows and otherwise reads once, few, many or a size class.

v_gene	j_gene	d_gene	abundance	CDR3aa	CDR3nt
TRBV29-1	TRBJ2-2	.	many	CSVAAGPLVTGELFF	TGCAGCGTTGCGGCTGGACCTCTTGTCACCGGGGAGCTGTTTTTT
TRBV6-6	TRBJ2-2	.	many	CAGASGRSTGELFF	TGTGCCGGGGCCAGTGGACGATCGACCGGGGAGCTGTTTTTT
TRBV11-2	TRBJ2-3	.	.	CASRQTLGGDTQYF	TGTGCCAGCAGACAAACCCTGGGGGGTGATACGCAGTATTTT
TRBV2	TRBJ2-5	.	.	CASSPGVFQETQYF	TGTGCCAGCAGCCCTGGGGTATTCCAAGAGACCCAGTACTTC
TRBV20-1	TRBJ2-1	TRBD2	few	CSASFLAGGEQFF	TGCAGTGCTAGTTTCCTAGCGGGGGGTGAGCAGTTCTTC
TRBV5-1	TRBJ2-3	TRBD2	.	CASSSGLAGEGPDTQYF	TGCGCCAGCAGCTCGGGACTAGCGGGAGAAGGGCCAGATACGCAGTATTTT
TRBV2	TRBJ1-1	.	many	CASSEAGWGLHRAFF	TGTGCCAGCAGTGAAGCGGGGTGGGGGCTTCACCGAGCTTTCTTT
TRBV20-1	TRBJ2-3	.	few	CSARVRPSTGTDTQYF	TGCAGTGCTAGAGTGAGGCCATCTACCGGCACAGATACGCAGTATTTT
TRBV9	TRBJ2-1	TRBD2	.	CASSPIAGPDYNEQFF	TGTGCCAGCAGCCCAATAGCGGGCCCTGACTACAATGAGCAGTTCTTC
TRBV12-3/TRBV12-4	TRBJ2-7	.	many	CASSFDTAGQYF	TGTGCCAGCAGTTTTGACACTGCCGGGCAGTACTTC
TRBV5-4	TRBJ2-5	TRBD2	.	CASSLAGGTETQYF	TGTGCCAGCAGCTTAGCGGGAGGCACAGAGACCCAGTACTTC
TRBV3-1	TRBJ2-6	TRBD1	.	CASTRKGGSGANVLTF	TGTGCCAGCACCCGAAAAGGGGGCTCAGGGGCCAACGTCCTGACTTTC
TRBV3-1	TRBJ2-7	TRBD1	few	CASSRTGASYEQYF	TGTGCCAGCAGCCGGACAGGAGCCTCCTACGAGCAGTACTTC
TRBV7-9	TRBJ2-1	TRBD2	many	CASTVAGGPGEQFF	TGTGCCAGCACTGTAGCGGGAGGGCCAGGTGAGCAGTTCTTC
TRBV5-1	TRBJ1-2	.	.	CASRGAKGYTF	TGCGCCAGCAGAGGGGCGAAAGGCTACACCTTC
TRBV28	TRBJ2-3	.	few	CASSLISLGQSTDTQYF	TGTGCCAGCAGTTTAATCTCTCTGGGTCAGAGCACAGATACGCAGTATTTT
TRBV3-1	TRBJ1-2	.	many	CASSQESVRGYTF	TGTGCCAGCAGCCAAGAGTCCGTCCGTGGCTACACCTTC
TRBV30	TRBJ1-2	.	many	CAWEKGGYGYTF	TGTGCCTGGGAGAAGGGAGGATATGGCTACACCTTC
TRBV9	TRBJ2-7	.	.	CASSFRGGSYEQYF	TGTGCCAGCAGCTTCAGAGGCGGTTCCTACGAGCAGTACTTC
TRBV29-1	TRBJ2-5	.	many	CSGTVGETQYF	TGCAGCGGGACAGTCGGAGAGACCCAGTACTTC
TRBV7-2	TRBJ1-5	.	.	CASSLEVMDSRPQHF	TGTGCCAGCAGCTTAGAGGTTATGGACTCCAGGCCCCAGCATTTT
TRBV20-1	TRBJ2-3	.	.	CSARQPGDTQYF	TGCAGTGCTAGACAGCCTGGAGATACGCAGTATTTT
TRBV20-1	TRBJ2-3	TRBD2	few	CSAYGSGRELSTDTQYF	TGCAGTGCATACGGGAGCGGGAGGGAGTTATCCACAGATACGCAGTATTTT
TRBV14	TRBJ2-3	TRBD1	.	CASSQTGTGIIDTQYF	TGTGCCAGCAGCCAAACCGGGACAGGGATTATTGATACGCAGTATTTT
TRBV24-1	TRBJ1-1	.	.	CATSDFGGTEAFF	TGTGCCACCAGTGATTTCGGAGGAACTGAAGCTTTCTTT
TRBV5-1	TRBJ2-2	.	.	CASSHRRALNTGDLFF	TGCGCCAGCAGCCACCGCCGGGCTTTGAACACCGGGGACCTGTTTTTT
TRBV12-3/TRBV12-4	TRBJ2-2	.	many	CASSLALGTGELFF	TGTGCCAGCAGTTTAGCGCTGGGGACCGGGGAGCTGTTTTTT
TRBV5-1	TRBJ2-1	TRBD1	.	CASSRQGVVDNEQFF	TGCGCCAGCAGCCGGCAGGGGGTGGTGGACAATGAGCAGTTCTTC
TRBV7-9	TRBJ2-5	TRBD2	.	CASSPKLAPQETQYF	TGTGCCAGCAGCCCGAAACTAGCGCCACAAGAGACCCAGTACTTC
TRBV5-1	TRBJ2-3	.	few	CASSSIRGTDTQYF	TGCGCCAGCAGCTCGATCCGGGGGACAGATACGCAGTATTTT